Presented here are 25 T cell receptor beta chains from one specimen sequenced in a study of cytomegalovirus exposure and HLA in healthy donors. Assay used: immunoSEQ multiplex PCR; TCRdb lists only in-frame clones, some missing. The sample records 200,000 to 250,000 clones, around 80% being singletons. Specimen: PBMCs. Receptor source: a woman aged 25 to 39 in good health and CMV-seropositive.

This CDR3 is CASSVSGQLNEKLFF. For the CDR3, the DNA is TGTGCCAGCAGCGTATCGGGACAGTTAAATGAAAAACTGTTTTTT. The chain has TRBV9 and TRBJ1-4; 7 nucleotides agree with TRBD1. The ends lost 1 base at V and 5 bases at J; junction bases unmatched: 5. The CDR3 totals 15 residues. Germline loops: CDR1 SGDLS, CDR2 YYNGEE. The full variable domain, rest sourced from reference TRBV9 and TRBJ1-4, is DSGVTQTPKHLITATGQRVTLRCSPRSGDLSVYWYQQSLDQGLQFLIQYYNGEERAKGNILERFSAQQFPDLHSELNLSSLELGDSALYFCASSVSGQLNEKLFFGSGTQLSVL.

This sequence joins TRBV12-5 and TRBJ2-7; possibly TRBD1 or TRBD2 for D (6 bases each). CDR1 and CDR2 (germline): LGHNT, FRNRAP. V lost 1 base and J 3 bases, leaving 7 bases between the germline ends. CDR3 length equals 13 residues. CDR3 sequence reads: CASGLEGGYEQYF. The CDR3 DNA reads TGTGCTAGTGGTTTGGAGGGGGGCTACGAGCAGTACTTC.

This clone has only a few counts. The genes are TRBV29-1 and TRBJ1-2, with 9 bases that match TRBD1. The CDR3 contains 12 residues. The V and J ends lost 4 bases and 3 bases, in that order; junction bases with no gene match: 0. CDR1 is SQVTM, CDR2 ANQGSEA, per germline. Written as DNA, the CDR3 is TGCAGCGTTGGACAGGGGGACTATGGCTACACCTTC. This sequence encodes CSVGQGDYGYTF. Complete variable domain (other parts from reference TRBV29-1 and TRBJ1-2): SAVISQKPSRDICQRGTSLTIQCQVDSQVTMMFWYRQQPGQSLTLIATANQGSEATYESGFVIDKFPISRPNLTFSTLTVSNMSPEDSSIYLCSVGQGDYGYTFGSGTRLTVV.

CDR3 bases: TGTGCCAGCAGCGGGACAGGATTCGAGAATGAGCAGTTCTTC. Translated: CASSGTGFENEQFF. The chain couples TRBV9 to TRBJ2-1, with 7 bases that match TRBD1. With 3 bases clipped from V and 7 bases from J, the junction kept 7 bases outside the gene matches. Germline lookup yields CDR1 SGDLS and CDR2 YYNGEE. CDR3 length equals 14 residues.

This clone was observed many times. The V gene is TRBV6-1, the J gene TRBJ2-1, with 11 bases aligning to TRBD1. The CDR3 extends over 15 amino acids. The germline CDR1 and CDR2 sequences are MNHNS and SASEGT. V shed 7 bases and J 7 bases; nucleotides not matched to a gene: 9. CDR3 sequence: CASNIGQGARNEQFF. CDR3 nucleotide sequence: TGTGCCAGCAACATTGGACAGGGGGCGCGGAATGAGCAGTTCTTC.

The rearrangement uses TRBV11-1 and TRBJ1-2; TRBD1 matches at 7 bases. Germline lookup yields CDR1 SGHAT and CDR2 FQDESV (reference sequence). There are 13 residues in the CDR3. The J segment lost 4 bases and the V segment lost 3 bases, leaving 2 bases of the junction unmatched. This chain's CDR3 is CASSFRDSYGYTF. The CDR3 nucleotides read TGTGCCAGCAGCTTCCGGGACAGCTATGGCTACACCTTC.

The chain has TRBV10-3 and TRBJ2-3; a weak D match, TRBD2 (5 bases). The ends were cut back, 6 bases at V and 11 bases at J, with 27 bases in the middle. Germline V CDR1 and CDR2: ENHRY, SYGVKD. This CDR3 has 16 amino acids. DNA for the CDR3: TGTGCCATCAGAGTCTCCCTACTCGGCCGACTAAAAGAGCAGTATTTT. Its translation: CAIRVSLLGRLKEQYF.

V is TRBV4-1 and J is TRBJ2-1; 12 bases align to TRBD2. J gave up 8 bases and V 2 bases, and 4 bases lay outside the gene matches. Germline V lookup: CDR1 MGHRA, CDR2 YSYEKL. This CDR3 comprises 15 residues. CDR3 DNA sequence: TGCGCCAGCAGCCAACCGACTAGCGGGAGCTATGAGCAGTTCTTC. Amino acids: CASSQPTSGSYEQFF.

The V gene is TRBV29-1, the J gene TRBJ1-1; possible D gene TRBD1, 5 bases. Trimming shortened V by 2 bases and J by 2 bases, and 9 bases separated the two germline ends. The CDR3 totals 13 residues. Per germline, CDR1 SQVTM and CDR2 ANQGSEA. CDR3 nucleotide sequence: TGCAGCGTTGAACGGACAATTAACACTGAAGCTTTCTTT. As protein: CSVERTINTEAFF. Full variable domain (remainder filled in from reference TRBV29-1 and TRBJ1-1): SAVISQKPSRDICQRGTSLTIQCQVDSQVTMMFWYRQQPGQSLTLIATANQGSEATYESGFVIDKFPISRPNLTFSTLTVSNMSPEDSSIYLCSVERTINTEAFFGQGTRLTVV.

The chain couples TRBV4-2 to TRBJ2-1, with 8 positions matching TRBD1. Germline-derived CDR1 and CDR2 are LGHNA and YNFKEQ. V lost 2 bases to trimming and J lost 11 bases; unmatched junction nucleotides: 11. This CDR3 has 15 residues. CDR3 coding DNA: TGTGCCAGCAGCCAAAGCCCCGGGACAGGCGACCAGCAGTTCTTC. Amino acid sequence: CASSQSPGTGDQQFF.

The chain links TRBV5-6 to TRBJ2-5; D is possibly TRBD1 or TRBD2 (5 bases each). Germline V gene data show CDR1 as SGHDT and CDR2 as YYEEEE. The CDR3 is 16 residues long. V was trimmed by 4 bases and J by 5 bases, leaving 21 bases between them. The chain's CDR3 is CASSLPSTVEGETQYF. The CDR3 bases are TGTGCCAGCAGCCTCCCGTCGACAGTTGAGGGTGAGACCCAGTACTTC. The full variable domain, completed using reference TRBV5-6 and TRBJ2-5, is DAGVTQSPTHLIKTRGQQVTLRCSPKSGHDTVSWYQQALGQGPQFIFQYYEEEERQRGNFPDRFSGHQFPNYSSELNVNALLLGDSALYLCASSLPSTVEGETQYFGPGTRLLVL.

The chain carries TRBV30 and TRBJ2-1; 8 bases match TRBD2. The trim removed 2 bases at V and 3 bases at J, leaving 6 bases unmatched. The CDR3 has 15 residues. Germline assignment: CDR1 GTSNPN and CDR2 SVGIG (reference sequence). The CDR3 nucleotides read TGTGCCTGGAGTAAGGCTAGCGGGTTCTACAATGAGCAGTTCTTC. Translation gives CAWSKASGFYNEQFF. Complete variable domain (other parts from reference TRBV30 and TRBJ2-1): SQTIHQWPATLVQPVGSPLSLECTVEGTSNPNLYWYRQAAGRGLQLLFYSVGIGQISSEVPQNLSASRPQDRQFILSSKKLLLSDSGFYLCAWSKASGFYNEQFFGPGTRLTVL.

The V gene is TRBV27, the J gene TRBJ2-1; 16 nucleotides align to TRBD2. Germline CDR1 MNHEY, CDR2 SMNVEV (reference sequence). The CDR3 length is 16 residues. V trimming: 8 bases; J trimming: 4 bases; junction bases outside the gene matches: 5. CDR3 sequence reads: CASFGTSGRGYNEQFF. CDR3 bases: TGTGCCAGCTTCGGGACTAGCGGGAGGGGTTACAATGAGCAGTTCTTC.

V and J are TRBV9 and TRBJ2-3, with no clear D. The CDR3 runs 15 residues. From germline, CDR1 is SGDLS and CDR2 YYNGEE. V was cut by 3 bases and J by 0 bases, with 11 bases left in between. CDR3 sequence: CASSAQPDSTDTQYF. The CDR3 DNA reads TGTGCCAGCAGCGCCCAACCAGACAGCACAGATACGCAGTATTTT.

V is TRBV7-8 and J is TRBJ2-7, with TRBD2 matching 10 bases. This CDR3 spans 16 amino acids. J gave up 4 bases and V 5 bases, and 11 bases lay outside the gene matches. Germline CDR1 and CDR2: SGHVS and FQNEAQ. The CDR3 loop is CASSPRAAGGEYEQYF. CDR3 coding DNA: TGTGCCAGCAGCCCCCGGGCAGCGGGAGGGGAATACGAGCAGTACTTC.

This clone was found a few times. J is TRBJ2-2 and V is TRBV10-2; the D call may be TRBD1 or TRBD2 (6 bases each). Deletions cut 8 bases from V and 4 bases from J, with 14 bases between. This CDR3 is 14 amino acids long. CDR1 is WSHSY, CDR2 SAAADI, per germline. The CDR3 protein is CASGGGRSTGELFF. The CDR3, as DNA: TGCGCCAGCGGTGGGGGGCGTTCCACCGGGGAGCTGTTTTTT.

The rearrangement joins TRBV29-1 to TRBJ2-2; 8 nucleotides line up with TRBD1. With V trimmed by 3 bases and J by 4 bases, 10 bases remained unmatched. This CDR3 is 16 amino acids long. CDR1 and CDR2 (germline): SQVTM, ANQGSEA. The CDR3 DNA reads as TGCAGCGTTGATTTTACGACAGGGGTGGGCACCGGGGAGCTGTTTTTT. This sequence encodes CSVDFTTGVGTGELFF.

The chain recombines TRBV9 with TRBJ2-3; 8 bases line up with TRBD2. The V gene end was trimmed by 0 bases and the J gene end by 5 bases; junction bases not matched to a gene: 11. Germline CDR1 SGDLS, CDR2 YYNGEE. This CDR3 is 17 amino acids long. In DNA, the CDR3 is TGTGCCAGCAGCGTAGGAGGTTCGGGAGCGGGGGTAGATACGCAGTATTTT. It encodes CASSVGGSGAGVDTQYF. Supplemented by reference TRBV9 and TRBJ2-3, the full variable domain reads DSGVTQTPKHLITATGQRVTLRCSPRSGDLSVYWYQQSLDQGLQFLIQYYNGEERAKGNILERFSAQQFPDLHSELNLSSLELGDSALYFCASSVGGSGAGVDTQYFGPGTRLTVL.

The chain uses TRBV30 and TRBJ2-1; D unclear. Germline values: CDR1 GTSNPN, CDR2 SVGIG (reference sequence). V was cut by 5 bases and J by 7 bases, with 15 bases left in between. CDR3 length equals 13 residues. As DNA, the CDR3 is TGTGCCTGGTTGGGAAGGCCCAGTAATGAGCAGTTCTTC. Protein product: CAWLGRPSNEQFF.

The chain is built from TRBV5-1 and TRBJ2-7; 13 bases match TRBD2. Germline values: CDR1 SGHRS, CDR2 YFSETQ. The CDR3 length is 14 residues. V was clipped by 0 bases and J by 6 bases; unmatched bases: 0. The CDR3 loop reads CASSLGTSGSEQYF. DNA for the CDR3: TGCGCCAGCAGCTTGGGGACTAGCGGGAGCGAGCAGTACTTC.

This clone was detected once. This rearrangement joins TRBV27 to TRBJ1-5; D might be TRBD1 (5 bases). With 3 bases removed from V and 0 bases from J, the gap between germline ends came to 6 bases. The length of the CDR3 is 14 residues. Germline V gene data show CDR1 as MNHEY and CDR2 as SMNVEV (reference sequence). As DNA, the CDR3 is TGTGCCAGCAGTTTCGACAGTAGCAATCAGCCCCAGCATTTT. Its translation: CASSFDSSNQPQHF.

The V and J genes are TRBV7-8 and TRBJ2-7; TRBD2 is a possible D gene (6 bases). Germline V gives CDR1 SGHVS, CDR2 FQNEAQ. The CDR3 covers 16 residues. V was shortened by 1 base and J by 2 bases, with 15 bases between the two germline ends. CDR3 region: CASSLVNRRDPYEQYF. The CDR3, as DNA: TGTGCCAGCAGCTTAGTAAATCGGCGGGACCCCTACGAGCAGTACTTC.

The CDR3 here is CASSLIPSTSGSNNEQFF. The CDR3 nucleotides are TGTGCCAGCAGTTTAATCCCCTCCACTAGCGGGAGCAACAATGAGCAGTTCTTC. The J gene is TRBJ2-1, the V gene TRBV27; 11 bases match TRBD2. The CDR3 is 18 amino acids. V gave up 2 bases and J gave up 5 bases; unmatched junction bases: 11. Germline loops: CDR1 MNHEY, CDR2 SMNVEV (reference sequence).

This chain connects TRBV5-1 to TRBJ1-1; no clear D gene. V dropped 4 bases and J dropped 2 bases, with 9 bases sitting between them. CDR1 is SGHRS, CDR2 YFSETQ, per germline. The CDR3 has 13 amino acids. The CDR3 region has the DNA TGCGCCAGCAGCATGGGCTTAAACACTGAAGCTTTCTTT. Its protein is CASSMGLNTEAFF.

This clone has a handful of counts. The rearrangement uses TRBV5-1 and TRBJ2-3; TRBD2 agrees at 8 bases. The CDR3 runs to 13 residues. The germline gives CDR1 SGHRS, CDR2 YFSETQ. Trimming cost V 4 bases and J 6 bases; bases outside gene matches: 4. The CDR3 loop reads CASSPGGVDTQYF. CDR3 nucleotides: TGCGCCAGCAGCCCGGGAGGGGTCGATACGCAGTATTTT. Using reference TRBV5-1 and TRBJ2-3 for the parts outside the CDR3, the full variable domain is KAGVTQTPRYLIKTRGQQVTLSCSPISGHRSVSWYQQTPGQGLQFLFEYFSETQRNKGNFPGRFSGRQFSNSRSEMNVSTLELGDSALYLCASSPGGVDTQYFGPGTRLTVL.